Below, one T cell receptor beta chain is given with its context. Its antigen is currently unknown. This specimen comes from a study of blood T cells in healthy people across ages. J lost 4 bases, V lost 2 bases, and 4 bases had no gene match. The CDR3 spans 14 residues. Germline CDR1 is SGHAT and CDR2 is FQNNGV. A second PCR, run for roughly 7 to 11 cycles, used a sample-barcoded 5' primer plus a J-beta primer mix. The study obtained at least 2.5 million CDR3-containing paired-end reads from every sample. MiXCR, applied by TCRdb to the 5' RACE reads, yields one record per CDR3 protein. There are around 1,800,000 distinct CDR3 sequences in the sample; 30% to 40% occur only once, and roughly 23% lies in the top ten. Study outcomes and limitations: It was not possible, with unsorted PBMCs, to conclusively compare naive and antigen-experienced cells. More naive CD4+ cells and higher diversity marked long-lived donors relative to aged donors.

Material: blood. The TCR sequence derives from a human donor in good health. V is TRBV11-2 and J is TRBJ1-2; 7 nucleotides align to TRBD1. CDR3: CASSLLQGVYGYTF. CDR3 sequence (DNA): TGTGCCAGCAGCTTACTTCAGGGGGTCTATGGCTACACCTTC.